This TCR beta chain is from a study of blood T cells in healthy people across ages (dated by TCRdb to between 2015 and 2017). At the level of the whole study: In model experiments, roughly one uniquely barcoded TCR beta cDNA molecule per two T cells was captured by template switching. Age-related changes in TCR beta repertoire diversity were measured in the study by deep sequencing normalized with unique cDNA molecular identifiers. The study analyzed two additional independent replicas of 1 million unique cDNA reads from the same blood draw for two donors, one aged 18 to 30 and one aged 80 or older. Four age groups were formed from the donors: young (average around 15 years), middle-aged (less than 40), aged (62) and long-lived (roughly 88).

Concerning this clonotype itself: This clone's antigen is unknown. There are no base qualities to consult, and no much larger clone falls within one base.

Donors were a few dozen systemically healthy Caucasian individuals from Russia aged 6 to 90 years. Around 9.7 milliliters of peripheral blood were collected from each donor into EDTA-treated Vacutainer tubes. Ficoll-Paque density-gradient centrifugation was used to isolate PBMCs, with at least 7 million per sample. Total RNA was extracted from PBMCs with Trizol reagent, with at least 5.5 micrograms obtained per sample. The percentages of naive CD45RAhigh/CD27high T cells were determined by flow cytometry on a PBMC aliquot from every donor. Library generation was performed with 5' RACE. Sequencing relied on an Illumina HiSeq 2500. A second PCR of roughly 7 to 12 cycles was performed with a sample-barcoded 5' primer and a J-beta primer mix. A unique molecular identifier was introduced onto each TCR beta cDNA molecule by a template-switch 5' adaptor carrying 12 random nucleotides. Each sample yielded at least 3 million CDR3-containing paired-end reads. All of the RNA was converted into first-strand cDNA using the Mint cDNA synthesis kit, with a TRBC-specific oligonucleotide serving as the primer. After uracil-DNA glycosylase treatment, a first 18-cycle PCR used universal primers M1SS and BC2_uni_R on all cDNA. As for how the authors treated the data: For normalization, 1 million high-quality reads, each with a distinct molecular identifier, were randomly selected from each sample. Instead of being binned into consensus sequences, reads that shared molecular identifiers were thrown out. MiTCR, with a Q25 quality threshold and the strictest error-elimination algorithm, was used for CDR3 identification, clonotype clustering and error correction. A nonparametric unseen species model with Euler transformation was used to estimate a lower bound on total TCR beta diversity. TCRdb reprocessing: public reads trimmed at Q25 with fastp, clones called with MiXCR, in-frame beta chains kept. Identical CDR3 protein sequences are pooled into one entry, listed with their most common genes and DNA. TCRdb, not the authors, supplied the V and J calls. For this sample there are 600,000 to 900,000 distinct CDR3 sequences; around 24% appear just once. About 3% of the sample goes to the ten largest clones.

Overall results and qualifications from the work: Compared with the aged group, more naive CD4+ T cells, fewer expanded clones and increased TCR diversity were shown by the long-lived group, suggesting age selection. Observed TCR beta diversity correlated strongly with the percentage of naive T cells measured by flow cytometry. Estimates of total diversity based on one million sequenced T cells were considered lower bounds and underestimates. Because donor CMV infection status was unknown, age-related changes in expanded clonotypes were potentially confounded. Observed TCR beta diversity per million T cells fell roughly linearly with age, and a significant reduction was already apparent by age roughly 40. Bulk unsorted PBMC profiling prevented conclusive comparison of naive and antigen-experienced compartments.

These data also featured in a second study, about T cells of mothers and their children. Looking at the second paper: Donors were nine systemically healthy Caucasian individuals: three mothers and their six children. cDNA synthesis used all of the extracted RNA, with around 1.5 ug of RNA in each 15 ul reaction. In the second PCR, the M1S primer introduced both the sample barcodes and 2-4 random nucleotides. Over 8 million TCR beta CDR3 reads came from each mother, compared with 2.5 million to 3.5 million reads from each child. In both related and unrelated pairs, thymic selection shapes the output of TCR recombination in a similar way, with inherited differences having only a minor effect. Normalized repertoire overlap in related mother-child pairs was always slightly higher than in unrelated mother-child pairs, but the difference was never significant. Persistent microchimeric T cell clones were not detected, at a sensitivity of about 90 clones per million clonotypes. The study used deep NGS to compare TCR beta repertoires of mothers and children, seeking features distinguishing related mother-child pairs from unrelated individuals. Mothers averaged about 40 +/- 4 years of age and children averaged approximately 11 +/- 4 years. After adapter ligation was performed with NEBNext reagents, the libraries were sequenced on an Illumina HiSeq 2000 with 100+100 nt paired-end reads. To avoid cross-contamination, the mother libraries and the child libraries were prepared a month apart and sequenced in separate runs. Between roughly 500,000 and 2,300,000 distinct TCR beta clonotypes were identified per donor. Naive TCR beta clonotypes were estimated from low-frequency clonotypes matched to each donor's FACS-determined naive share, without sorting.

This TCR derives from a boy between 10 and 17 years old in good health. Sequenced sample: blood.

For the CDR3, the sequence is CASSLATGPDTQYF. The bases are TGTGCCAGCAGCTTGGCAACTGGCCCAGATACGCAGTATTTT. The chain links TRBV5-4 with TRBJ2-3; the D gene cannot be resolved reliably. V loses 0 bases of germline sequence and J loses 4 bases, and the interval between the two ends is 9 bases. From its cysteine to its phenylalanine, the CDR3 spans 14 amino acids. Just the 42-base CDR3 DNA is kept, in frame starting at base 1. The germline V gene (reference sequence) supplies CDR1 SGHNT and CDR2 YYREEE.